The sample holds many counts of the clone carrying this T cell receptor beta chain. Antigen specificity is unknown. The sequenced fragment ends 3 residues before the CDR3 boundary, so the rest is inferred from the germline J gene. Other DNA sequences from this sample encode an identical CDR3 as well. This entry comes from a study of T cell clonality in common variable immunodeficiency. Study findings and constraints: Patient heterogeneity in the CVID cohort limited correlations between repertoire features and clinical complications. Fewer deletions and N-nucleotide insertions were reportedly seen in common variable immunodeficiency TCR beta sequences. CVID subjects showed higher TCRbeta clonality than healthy controls.

Profiled with immunoSEQ multiplex PCR; TCRdb holds only in-frame clones, not every one. Observed in the sample are 25,000 to 35,000 clones, none of them singletons. Germline V CDR1 and CDR2: DFQATT, SNEGSKA (reference sequence). This CDR3 comprises 15 residues. V lost 6 bases, J lost 2 bases, and 17 bases lay in between. Blood samples were heparinized, about 4.5 to 9 ml per donor. Sample: peripheral blood mononuclear cells. This rearrangement joins TRBV20-1 to TRBJ1-3; possible D gene TRBD1, 6 bases. The receptor's source is a person between 18 and 75 years old in good health. The CDR3 spells CSAKKLGGAGNTIYF. Partial CDR3 DNA: TGCAGTGCCAAGAAGTTAGGGGGGGCTGGAAACACC.